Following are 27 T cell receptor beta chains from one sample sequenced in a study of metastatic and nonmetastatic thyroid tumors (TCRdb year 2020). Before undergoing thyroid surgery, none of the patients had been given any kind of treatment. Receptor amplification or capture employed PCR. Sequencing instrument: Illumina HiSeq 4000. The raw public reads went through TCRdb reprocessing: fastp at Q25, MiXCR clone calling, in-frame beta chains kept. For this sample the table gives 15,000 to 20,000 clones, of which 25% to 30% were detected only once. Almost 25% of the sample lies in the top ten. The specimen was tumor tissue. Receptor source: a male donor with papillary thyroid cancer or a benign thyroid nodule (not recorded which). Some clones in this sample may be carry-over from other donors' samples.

This CDR3 is CASSIIPGQEAFF. CDR3 in DNA: TGTGCCAGCAGTATAATACCGGGACAAGAAGCTTTCTTT. The rearrangement uses TRBV6-1 and TRBJ1-1, with D perhaps TRBD1 (6 bases). The ends were cut back, 5 bases at V and 8 bases at J, with 15 bases in the middle. Germline assignment: CDR1 MNHNS and CDR2 SASEGT. The CDR3 loop spans 13 amino acids.

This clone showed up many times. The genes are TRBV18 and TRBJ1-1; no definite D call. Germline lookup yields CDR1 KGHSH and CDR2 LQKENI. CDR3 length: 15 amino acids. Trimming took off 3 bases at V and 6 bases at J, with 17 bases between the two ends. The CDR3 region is CASSPEAQARAEAFF. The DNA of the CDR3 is TGTGCCAGCTCACCTGAGGCCCAGGCGCGCGCTGAAGCTTTCTTT. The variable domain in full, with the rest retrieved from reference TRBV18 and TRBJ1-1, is NAGVMQNPRHLVRRRGQEARLRCSPMKGHSHVYWYRQLPEEGLKFMVYLQKENIIDESGMPKERFSAEFPKEGPSILRIQQVVRGDSAAYFCASSPEAQARAEAFFGQGTRLTVV.

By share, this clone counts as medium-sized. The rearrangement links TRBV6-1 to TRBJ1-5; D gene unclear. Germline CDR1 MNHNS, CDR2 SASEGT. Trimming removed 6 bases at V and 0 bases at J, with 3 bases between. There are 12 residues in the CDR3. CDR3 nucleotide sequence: TGTGCCAGCAGCGATAGCAATCAGCCCCAGCATTTT. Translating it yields CASSDSNQPQHF.

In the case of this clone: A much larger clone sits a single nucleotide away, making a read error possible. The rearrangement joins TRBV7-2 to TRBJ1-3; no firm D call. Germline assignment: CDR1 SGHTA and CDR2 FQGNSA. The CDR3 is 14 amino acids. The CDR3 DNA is TGTGCCAGCGCCTTCAGACATGCTGGAAACACCATATACTTT. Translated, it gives CASAFRHAGNTIYF. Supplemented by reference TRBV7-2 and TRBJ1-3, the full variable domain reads GAGVSQSPSNKVTEKGKDVELRCDPISGHTALYWYRQSLGQGLEFLIYFQGNSAPDKSGLPSDRFSAERTGGSVSTLTIQRTQQEDSAVYLCASAFRHAGNTIYFGEGSWLTVV.

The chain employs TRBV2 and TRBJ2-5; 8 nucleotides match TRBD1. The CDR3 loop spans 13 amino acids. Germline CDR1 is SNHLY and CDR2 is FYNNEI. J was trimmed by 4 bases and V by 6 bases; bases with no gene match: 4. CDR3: CASRWTGRETQYF. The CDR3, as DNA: TGTGCCAGCAGATGGACAGGGCGAGAGACCCAGTACTTC.

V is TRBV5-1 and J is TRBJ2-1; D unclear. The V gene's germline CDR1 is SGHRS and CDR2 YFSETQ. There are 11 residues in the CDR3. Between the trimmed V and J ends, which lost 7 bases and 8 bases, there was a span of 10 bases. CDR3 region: CASAANDEQFF. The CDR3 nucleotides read TGCGCCAGCGCAGCGAACGATGAGCAGTTCTTC.

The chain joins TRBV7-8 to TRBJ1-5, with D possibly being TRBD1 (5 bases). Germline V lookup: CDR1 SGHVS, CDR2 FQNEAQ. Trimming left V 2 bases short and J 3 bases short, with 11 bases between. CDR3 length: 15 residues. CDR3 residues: CASSLSWGANQPQHF. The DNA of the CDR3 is TGTGCCAGCAGCTTAAGCTGGGGCGCCAATCAGCCCCAGCATTTT.

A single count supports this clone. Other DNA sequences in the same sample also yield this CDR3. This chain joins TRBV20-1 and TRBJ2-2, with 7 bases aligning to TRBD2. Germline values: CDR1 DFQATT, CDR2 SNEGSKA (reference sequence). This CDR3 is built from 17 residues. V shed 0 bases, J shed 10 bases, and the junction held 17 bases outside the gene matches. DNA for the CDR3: TGCAGTGCTAGAGATGGTCCGGGAGGATTACACCGGGAGGAGCTGTTTTTT. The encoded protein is CSARDGPGGLHREELFF.

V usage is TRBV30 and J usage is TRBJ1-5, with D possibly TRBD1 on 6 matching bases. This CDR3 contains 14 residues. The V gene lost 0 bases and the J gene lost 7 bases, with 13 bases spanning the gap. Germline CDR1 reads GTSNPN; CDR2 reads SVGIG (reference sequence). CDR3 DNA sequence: TGTGCCTGGAGTGTATCTAGGGGGAGCCAGCCCCAGCATTTT. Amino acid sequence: CAWSVSRGSQPQHF.

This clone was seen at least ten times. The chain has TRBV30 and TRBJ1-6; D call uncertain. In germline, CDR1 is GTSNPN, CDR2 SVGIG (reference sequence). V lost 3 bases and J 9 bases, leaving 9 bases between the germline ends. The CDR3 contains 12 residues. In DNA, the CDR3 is TGTGCCTGGAGGGTTAGTGGTTCACCCCTCCACTTT. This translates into CAWRVSGSPLHF.

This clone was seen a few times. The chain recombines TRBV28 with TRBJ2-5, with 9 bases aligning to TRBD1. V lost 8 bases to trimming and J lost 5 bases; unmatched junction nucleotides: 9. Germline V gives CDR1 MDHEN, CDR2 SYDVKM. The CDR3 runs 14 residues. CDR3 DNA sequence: TGTGCCAGCCGTACAGGGGGCTCTCGGGAGACCCAGTACTTC. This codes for CASRTGGSRETQYF.

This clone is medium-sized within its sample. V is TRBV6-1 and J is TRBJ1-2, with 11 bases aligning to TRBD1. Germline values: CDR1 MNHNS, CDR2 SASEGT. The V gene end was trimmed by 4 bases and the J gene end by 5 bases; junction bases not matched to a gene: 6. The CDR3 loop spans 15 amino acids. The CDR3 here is CASSARDRGVYGYTF. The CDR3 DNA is TGTGCCAGCAGTGCCCGGGACAGGGGGGTATATGGCTACACCTTC.

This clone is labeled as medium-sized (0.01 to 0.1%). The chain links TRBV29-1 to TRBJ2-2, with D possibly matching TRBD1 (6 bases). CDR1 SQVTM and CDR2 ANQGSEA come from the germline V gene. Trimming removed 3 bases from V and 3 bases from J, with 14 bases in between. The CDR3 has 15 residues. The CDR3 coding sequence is TGCAGCGTTGAGGGTGAGGACAGAGACACCGGGGAGCTGTTTTTT. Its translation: CSVEGEDRDTGELFF.

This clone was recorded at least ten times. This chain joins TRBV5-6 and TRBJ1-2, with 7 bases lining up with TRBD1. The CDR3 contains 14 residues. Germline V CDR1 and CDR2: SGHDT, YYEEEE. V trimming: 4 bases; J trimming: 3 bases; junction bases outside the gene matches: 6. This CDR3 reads CASSPGQADYGYTF. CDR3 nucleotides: TGTGCCAGCAGCCCCGGACAGGCGGACTATGGCTACACCTTC.

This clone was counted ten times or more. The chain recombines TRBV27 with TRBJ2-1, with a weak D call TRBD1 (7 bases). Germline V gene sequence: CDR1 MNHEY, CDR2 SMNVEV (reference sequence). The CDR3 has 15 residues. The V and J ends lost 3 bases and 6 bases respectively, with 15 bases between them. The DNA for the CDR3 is TGTGCCAGCAGTTTGACTAGGGGGCTTCTCAATGAGCAGTTCTTC. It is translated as CASSLTRGLLNEQFF.

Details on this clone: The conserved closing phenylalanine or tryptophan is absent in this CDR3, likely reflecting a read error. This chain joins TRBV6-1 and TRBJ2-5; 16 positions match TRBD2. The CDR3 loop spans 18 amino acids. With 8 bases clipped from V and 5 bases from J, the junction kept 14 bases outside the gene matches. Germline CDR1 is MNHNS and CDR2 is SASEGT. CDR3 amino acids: CASRPAGLAGGQAETQYV. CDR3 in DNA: TGTGCCAGCCGCCCTGCGGGACTAGCGGGGGGGCAGGCGGAGACCCAGTACGTC.

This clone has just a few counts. The CDR3 region has the DNA TGTGCCAGTAGCGCCTATGGCTACACCTTC. This sequence encodes CASSAYGYTF. The chain recombines TRBV19 with TRBJ1-2, with D unresolved. The CDR3 length is 10 residues. The V end lost 6 bases, the J end lost 4 bases, and 3 bases lay between the germline ends. CDR1 and CDR2 (germline): LNHDA, SQIVND (reference sequence).

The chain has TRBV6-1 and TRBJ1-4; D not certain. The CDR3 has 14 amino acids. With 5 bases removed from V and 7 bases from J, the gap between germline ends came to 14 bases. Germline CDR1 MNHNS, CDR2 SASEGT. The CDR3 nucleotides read TGTGCCAGCAGTACCGGTCGTCCCCTTGAAAAACTGTTTTTT. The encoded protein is CASSTGRPLEKLFF.

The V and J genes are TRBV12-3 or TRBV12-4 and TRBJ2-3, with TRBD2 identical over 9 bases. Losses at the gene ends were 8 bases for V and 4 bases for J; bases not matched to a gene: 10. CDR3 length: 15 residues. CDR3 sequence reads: CASRRSQREADTQYF. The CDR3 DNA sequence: TGTGCCAGCCGGCGGTCCCAGCGGGAGGCAGATACGCAGTATTTT.

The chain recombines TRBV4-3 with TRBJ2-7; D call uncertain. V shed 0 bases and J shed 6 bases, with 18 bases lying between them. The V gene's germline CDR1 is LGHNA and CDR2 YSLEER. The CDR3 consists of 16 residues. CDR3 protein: CASSQDSRSQTVEQYF. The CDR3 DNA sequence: TGCGCCAGCAGCCAAGACTCTCGGAGTCAGACCGTCGAGCAGTACTTC.

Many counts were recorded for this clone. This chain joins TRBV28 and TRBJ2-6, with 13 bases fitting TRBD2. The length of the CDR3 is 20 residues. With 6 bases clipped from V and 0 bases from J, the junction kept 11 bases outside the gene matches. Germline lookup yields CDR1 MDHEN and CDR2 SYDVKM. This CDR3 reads CASSQRLGLAGDSGANVLTF. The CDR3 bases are TGTGCCAGCAGCCAACGGCTCGGACTAGCGGGGGACTCTGGGGCCAACGTCCTGACTTTC.

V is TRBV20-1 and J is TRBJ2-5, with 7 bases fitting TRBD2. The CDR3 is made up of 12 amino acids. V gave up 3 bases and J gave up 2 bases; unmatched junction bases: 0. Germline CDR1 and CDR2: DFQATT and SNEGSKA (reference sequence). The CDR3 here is CSASGGQETQYF. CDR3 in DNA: TGCAGTGCTAGCGGGGGGCAAGAGACCCAGTACTTC.

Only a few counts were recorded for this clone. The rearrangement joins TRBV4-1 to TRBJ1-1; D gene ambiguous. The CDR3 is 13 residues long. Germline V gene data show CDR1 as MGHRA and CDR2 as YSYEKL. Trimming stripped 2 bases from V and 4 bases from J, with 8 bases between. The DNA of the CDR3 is TGCGCCAGCAGCCAACGGGAGGTCACTGAAGCTTTCTTT. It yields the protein CASSQREVTEAFF.

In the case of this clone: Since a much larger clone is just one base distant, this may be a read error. The CDR3 region has the DNA TGTGCCAGCAGTTTCTTGTCCACAGACACGCAGTATTTT. Its protein product is CASSFLSTDTQYF. This sequence joins TRBV6-2 or TRBV6-3 and TRBJ2-3; D is unclear. Per germline, CDR1 MNHEY and CDR2 SVGEGT. The CDR3 totals 13 residues.

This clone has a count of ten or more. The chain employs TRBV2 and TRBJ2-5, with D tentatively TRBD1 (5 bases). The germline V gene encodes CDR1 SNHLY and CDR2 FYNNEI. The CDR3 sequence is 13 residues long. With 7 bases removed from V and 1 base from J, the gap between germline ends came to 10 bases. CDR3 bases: TGTGCCAGCACGACAGTCCTCCAAGAGACCCAGTACTTC. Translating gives CASTTVLQETQYF. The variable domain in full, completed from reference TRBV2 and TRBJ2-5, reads EPEVTQTPSHQVTQMGQEVILRCVPISNHLYFYWYRQILGQKVEFLVSFYNNEISEKSEIFDDQFSVERPDGSNFTLKIRSTKLEDSAMYFCASTTVLQETQYFGPGTRLLVL.

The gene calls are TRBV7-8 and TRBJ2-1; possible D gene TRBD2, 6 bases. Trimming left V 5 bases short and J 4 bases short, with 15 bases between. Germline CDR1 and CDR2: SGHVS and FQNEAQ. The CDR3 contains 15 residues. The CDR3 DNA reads TGTGCCAGCAGCCCAAGCGGGTTGGTATACAATGAGCAGTTCTTC. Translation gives CASSPSGLVYNEQFF.

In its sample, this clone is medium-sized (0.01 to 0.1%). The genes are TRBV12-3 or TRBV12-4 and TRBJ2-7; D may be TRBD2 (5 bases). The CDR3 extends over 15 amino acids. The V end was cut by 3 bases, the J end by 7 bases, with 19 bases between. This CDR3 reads CASSFGGRAPGEQYF. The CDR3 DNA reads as TGTGCCAGCAGTTTTGGTGGGCGGGCCCCGGGAGAGCAGTACTTC.